This TCR beta chain was captured in a study of cytomegalovirus exposure and HLA in healthy donors. The CDR3 sequence is 17 residues long. The trim removed 4 bases at V and 5 bases at J, leaving 15 bases unmatched. Per germline, CDR1 SGDLS and CDR2 YYNGEE. 60 Vbeta and 13 Jbeta primers were used in PCR. Assay: immunoSEQ multiplex PCR; the TCRdb copy retains only in-frame clones and omits some. Recorded for this sample: some 60,000 clones. This chain joins TRBV9 and TRBJ2-1; 7 bases match TRBD2. Material: PBMCs. This receptor was taken from a male donor in good health and CMV-seronegative. The CDR3 sequence is CASSTTQETSFDNEQFF. The CDR3 nucleotides read TGTGCCAGCAGCACCACGCAGGAGACTAGCTTCGACAATGAGCAGTTCTTC.